This TCR beta chain emerged from a study of T cells after yellow fever vaccination. Study results and caveats: Abundant clonotypes (contaminants from the bulk population) could be present in FACS-sorted repertoires. Clonotypes shared by both compartments, CD4 and CD8, made up a small share. Post-booster repertoires contained most primary-vaccination clones again (96% CD4, over 70% CD8).

5'RACE template switching generated TCR cDNA, adding a universal primer site and UMIs. MiXCR, run by TCRdb on the 5' RACE reads, gives a single entry per CDR3 protein. The sample records fewer than 650,000 distinct CDR3 sequences, 21% being singletons. This clonotype was counted a few times. Its antigen is unidentified. The material was PBMCs, obtained 20 to 25 days after the first yellow fever vaccination. The TCR comes from a man between 18 and 29 years old who received the YFV17D yellow fever vaccine.

Here the CDR3 DNA reads TGTGCCAGCAGCTACATCCCCCCCGGCTCCTACAATGAGCAGTTCTTC. Translation: CASSYIPPGSYNEQFF. The genes are TRBV6-5 and TRBJ2-1; D uncertain. Trimming pared 6 bases from V and 0 bases from J, leaving 15 bases between. Germline V gene sequence: CDR1 MNHEY, CDR2 SVGAGI. This CDR3 has 16 amino acids.